This entry describes one T cell receptor (beta chain). The data were obtained in a study of T-cell memory formation after mild COVID-19. The CDR3 loop spans 17 amino acids. The V end lost 2 bases, the J end lost 2 bases, and 16 bases lay between the germline ends. CDR1 SGHVS and CDR2 FQNEAQ come from the germline V gene. TCRdb reanalysed the 5' RACE reads using MiXCR and keeps one entry per CDR3 protein. Counted here are under 650,000 distinct CDR3 sequences, more than 15% occurring once; the ten biggest clones make up around 13%. This chain connects TRBV7-8 to TRBJ1-5; D unresolved. What was sequenced was PBMCs or a T cell subset sorted from them (not recorded which). The TCR comes from an adult woman who had mild COVID-19 (a few samples of this study predate the infection). Cell type and time point are not known. CDR3 amino acids: CASSLISWVVGNQPQHF. The CDR3 bases are TGTGCCAGCAGCTTAATAAGTTGGGTGGTGGGCAATCAGCCCCAGCATTTT. Complete variable domain (other parts from reference TRBV7-8 and TRBJ1-5): GAGVSQSPRYKVAKRGQDVALRCDPISGHVSLFWYQQALGQGPEFLTYFQNEAQLDKSGLPSDRFFAERPEGSVSTLKIQRTQQEDSAVYLCASSLISWVVGNQPQHFGDGTRLSIL.